Below are 6 T cell receptor beta chains sequenced from a single sample in a study of blood T cell repertoires in COVID-19. Sequencing was performed with immunoSEQ multiplex PCR; in TCRdb, only in-frame clones are kept and a portion is missing. The sample has fewer than 250,000 clones, around 84% seen once; the top ten hold more than 2.5%. The sequenced sample was PBMCs or T cells enriched from blood (not recorded which). These TCRs come from a woman aged 25 to 39 who had recovered from COVID-19.

Only one count was recorded for this clone. V is TRBV11-3 and J is TRBJ1-1; 9 positions agree with TRBD1. CDR1 is SGHNT and CDR2 is YENEEA in the germline V gene. V lost 3 bases, J lost 0 bases, and 2 bases stayed unmatched. The CDR3 is 15 residues long. Here the CDR3 DNA reads TGTGCCAGCAGCTTGACAGGGGGGGTGAACACTGAAGCTTTCTTT. Its protein is CASSLTGGVNTEAFF.

This rearrangement joins TRBV7-9 to TRBJ1-1; D perhaps matches TRBD1 (6 bases). Germline assignment: CDR1 SEHNR and CDR2 FQNEAQ (reference sequence). CDR3 length equals 11 residues. V was clipped by 5 bases and J by 11 bases, with 12 bases between them. The CDR3 region has the DNA TGTGCCAGCAGCCGGGGGGCCGAGGCTTTCTTT. Protein: CASSRGAEAFF. Variable domain in full (rest from reference TRBV7-9 and TRBJ1-1): DTGVSQNPRHKITKRGQNVTFRCDPISEHNRLYWYRQTLGQGPEFLTYFQNEAQLEKSRLLSDRFSAERPKGSFSTLEIQRTEQGDSAMYLCASSRGAEAFFGQGTRLTVV.

This chain links TRBV18 with TRBJ2-3, with 10 bases aligning to TRBD2. Trimming removed 5 bases from V and 5 bases from J; junction bases left unmatched: 4. Germline-derived CDR1 and CDR2 are KGHSH and LQKENI. The length of the CDR3 is 14 residues. The CDR3 region has the DNA TGTGCCAGCTCAGCGCTAGCGGGAGTAGATACGCAGTATTTT. Translation: CASSALAGVDTQYF.

The chain combines TRBV28 with TRBJ2-7; a weak D match, TRBD1 (6 bases). Germline V gene lookup returns CDR1 MDHEN and CDR2 SYDVKM. V lost 7 bases, J lost 6 bases, and 13 bases lay in between. The CDR3 is 12 amino acids. The CDR3 DNA sequence: TGTGCCAGCAAAAGGGGGAAGGGCGAGCAGTACTTC. Its protein product is CASKRGKGEQYF.

The rearrangement links TRBV5-1 to TRBJ1-2; 7 bases map to TRBD1. The germline V gene has CDR1 SGHRS and CDR2 YFSETQ. The CDR3 loop spans 15 amino acids. Germline trimming cut 4 bases from V and 6 bases from J; bases unmatched to any gene: 12. CDR3 in DNA: TGCGCCAGCAGCGTTGGGGACAGTCGGGGAGATGGCTACACCTTC. Residues: CASSVGDSRGDGYTF.

The CDR3 nucleotides are TGTGCCAGCAGCTTAGTGGACAGGAGTAACATTCAGTACTTC. This codes for CASSLVDRSNIQYF. The chain employs TRBV11-2 and TRBJ2-4; 7 nucleotides align to TRBD1. Unmatched junction bases numbered 4, after V lost 1 base and J lost 7 bases. The CDR3 runs 14 residues. Germline V gene sequence: CDR1 SGHAT, CDR2 FQNNGV. Combining the CDR3 with reference TRBV11-2 and TRBJ2-4 gives the whole variable domain EAGVAQSPRYKIIEKRQSVAFWCNPISGHATLYWYQQILGQGPKLLIQFQNNGVVDDSQLPKDRFSAERLKGVDSTLKIQPAKLEDSAVYLCASSLVDRSNIQYFGAGTRLSVL.